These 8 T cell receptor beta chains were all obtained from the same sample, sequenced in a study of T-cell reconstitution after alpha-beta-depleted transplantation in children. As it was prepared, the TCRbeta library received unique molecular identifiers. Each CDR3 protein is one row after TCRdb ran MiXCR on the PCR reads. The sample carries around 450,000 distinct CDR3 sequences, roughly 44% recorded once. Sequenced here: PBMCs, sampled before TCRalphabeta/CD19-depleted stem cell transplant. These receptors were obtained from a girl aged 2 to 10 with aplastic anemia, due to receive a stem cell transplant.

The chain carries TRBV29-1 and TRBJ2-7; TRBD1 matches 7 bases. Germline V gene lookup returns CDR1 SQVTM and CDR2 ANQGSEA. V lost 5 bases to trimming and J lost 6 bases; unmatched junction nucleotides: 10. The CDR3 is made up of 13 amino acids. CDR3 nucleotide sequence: TGCAGCGTTCAAACAGGGCCAGGGGGCGAGCAGTACTTC. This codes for CSVQTGPGGEQYF.

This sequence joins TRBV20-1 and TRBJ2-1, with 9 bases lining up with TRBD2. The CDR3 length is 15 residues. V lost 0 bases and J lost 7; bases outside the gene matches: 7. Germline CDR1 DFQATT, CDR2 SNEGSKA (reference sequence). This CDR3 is CSARDNSGGLNEQFF. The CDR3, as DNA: TGCAGTGCTAGAGATAATAGCGGGGGCCTAAATGAGCAGTTCTTC.

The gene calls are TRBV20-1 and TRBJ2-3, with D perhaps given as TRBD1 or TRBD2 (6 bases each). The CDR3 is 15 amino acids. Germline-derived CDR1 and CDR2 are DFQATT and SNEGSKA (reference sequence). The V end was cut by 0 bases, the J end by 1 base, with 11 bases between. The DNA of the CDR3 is TGCAGTGCTAGAGATTCGGGGGCGGGCACAGATACGCAGTATTTT. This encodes CSARDSGAGTDTQYF.

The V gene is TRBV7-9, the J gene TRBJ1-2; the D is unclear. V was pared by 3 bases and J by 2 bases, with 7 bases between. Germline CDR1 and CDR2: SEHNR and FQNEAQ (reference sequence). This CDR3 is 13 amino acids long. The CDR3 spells CASSFAGNYGYTF. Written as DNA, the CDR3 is TGTGCCAGCAGCTTCGCGGGGAACTATGGCTACACCTTC.

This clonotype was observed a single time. DNA of the CDR3: TGTGCCAGTCCACCAGACTGGCAAGAGACCCAGTACTTC. This codes for CASPPDWQETQYF. This rearrangement joins TRBV7-9 to TRBJ2-5; no definite D call. Germline lookup yields CDR1 SEHNR and CDR2 FQNEAQ (reference sequence). The CDR3 runs to 13 residues. V dropped 9 bases and J dropped 2 bases, with 13 bases sitting between them.

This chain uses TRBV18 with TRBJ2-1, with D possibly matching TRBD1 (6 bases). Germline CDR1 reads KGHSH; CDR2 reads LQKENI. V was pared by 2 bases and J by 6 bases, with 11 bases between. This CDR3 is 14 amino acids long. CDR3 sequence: CASSPGQSANEQFF. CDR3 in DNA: TGTGCCAGCTCACCAGGACAGAGTGCCAATGAGCAGTTCTTC.

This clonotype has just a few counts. This CDR3 reads CASSPRLAGEGVSGANVLTF. Written as DNA, the CDR3 is TGTGCCAGCTCACCACGGCTAGCGGGCGAGGGGGTCTCTGGGGCCAACGTCCTGACTTTC. The chain combines TRBV18 with TRBJ2-6; 8 bases line up with TRBD2. The CDR3 totals 20 residues. V lost 1 base and J lost 0; bases outside the gene matches: 11. Germline CDR1 and CDR2: KGHSH and LQKENI.

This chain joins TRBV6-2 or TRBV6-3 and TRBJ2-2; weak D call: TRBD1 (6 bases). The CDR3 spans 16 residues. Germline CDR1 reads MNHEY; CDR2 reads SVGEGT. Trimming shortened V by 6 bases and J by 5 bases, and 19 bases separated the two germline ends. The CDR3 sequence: CASRTTTGFGTGELFF. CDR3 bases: TGTGCCAGCAGAACTACGACAGGTTTCGGTACCGGGGAGCTGTTTTTT.